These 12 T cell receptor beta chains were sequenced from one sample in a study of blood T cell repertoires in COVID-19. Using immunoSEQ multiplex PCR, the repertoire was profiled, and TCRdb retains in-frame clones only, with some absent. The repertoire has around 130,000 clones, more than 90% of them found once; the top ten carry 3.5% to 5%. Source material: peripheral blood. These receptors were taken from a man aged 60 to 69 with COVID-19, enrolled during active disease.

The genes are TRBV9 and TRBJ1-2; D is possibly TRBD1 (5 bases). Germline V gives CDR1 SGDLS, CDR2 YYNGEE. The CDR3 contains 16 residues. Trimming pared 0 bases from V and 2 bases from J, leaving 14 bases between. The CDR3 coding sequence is TGTGCCAGCAGCGTAGAGGCAGGGTCGACGAACTATGGCTACACCTTC. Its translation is CASSVEAGSTNYGYTF.

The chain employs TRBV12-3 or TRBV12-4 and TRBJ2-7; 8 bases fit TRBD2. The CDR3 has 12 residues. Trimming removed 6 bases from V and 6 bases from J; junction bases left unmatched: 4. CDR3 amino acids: CASSSTSAEQYF. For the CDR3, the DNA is TGTGCCAGCAGCTCGACTAGCGCCGAGCAGTACTTC.

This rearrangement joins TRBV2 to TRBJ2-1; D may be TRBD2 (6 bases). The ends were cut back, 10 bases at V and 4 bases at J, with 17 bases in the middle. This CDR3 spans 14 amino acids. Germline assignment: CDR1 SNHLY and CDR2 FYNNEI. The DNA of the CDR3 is TGTGCCACCCAGGGACTTCTCGCTTACAATGAGCAGTTCTTC. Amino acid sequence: CATQGLLAYNEQFF.

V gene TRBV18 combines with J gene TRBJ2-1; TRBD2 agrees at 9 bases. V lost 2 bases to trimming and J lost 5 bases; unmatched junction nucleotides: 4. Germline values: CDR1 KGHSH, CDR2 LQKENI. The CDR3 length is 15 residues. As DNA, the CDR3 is TGTGCCAGCTCACCAGCGGGAGGGCCAAACAATGAGCAGTTCTTC. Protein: CASSPAGGPNNEQFF.

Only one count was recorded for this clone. CDR3 loop: CASSQPPGGVYEQFF. For the CDR3, the DNA is TGCGCCAGCAGCCAACCCCCGGGGGGGGTATATGAGCAGTTCTTC. The chain uses TRBV4-1 and TRBJ2-1; TRBD2 agrees at 8 bases. Germline V gene data show CDR1 as MGHRA and CDR2 as YSYEKL. The CDR3 totals 15 residues. V was clipped by 2 bases and J by 8 bases; unmatched bases: 8.

The CDR3 here is CASSLQGRDGYTF. CDR3 DNA sequence: TGCGCCAGCAGCCTCCAGGGTAGGGATGGCTACACCTTC. The J gene is TRBJ1-2, the V gene TRBV5-1, with D perhaps TRBD1 (5 bases). Trimming removed 4 bases at V and 6 bases at J, with 13 bases between. The CDR3 contains 13 residues. The germline V gene encodes CDR1 SGHRS and CDR2 YFSETQ.

DNA for the CDR3: TGTGCCTGGAGTGTAGGGGGGGATTCACCCCTCCACTTT. This encodes CAWSVGGDSPLHF. The chain combines TRBV30 with TRBJ1-6; a weak D match, TRBD1 (6 bases). CDR1 and CDR2 (germline): GTSNPN, SVGIG (reference sequence). The CDR3 loop spans 13 amino acids. Trimming took 0 bases from V and 8 from J, leaving 8 bases between them.

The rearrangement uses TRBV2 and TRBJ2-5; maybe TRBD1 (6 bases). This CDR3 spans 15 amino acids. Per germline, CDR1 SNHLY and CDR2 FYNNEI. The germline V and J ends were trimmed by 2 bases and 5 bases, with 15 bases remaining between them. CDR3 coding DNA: TGTGCCAGCAGTGAATGGTTACAGGGTGAGGAGACCCAGTACTTC. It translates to CASSEWLQGEETQYF.

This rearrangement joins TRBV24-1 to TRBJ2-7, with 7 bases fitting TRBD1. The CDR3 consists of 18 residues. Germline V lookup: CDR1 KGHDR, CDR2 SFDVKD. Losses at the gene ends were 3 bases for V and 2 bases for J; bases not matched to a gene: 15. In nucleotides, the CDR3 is TGTGCCACCAGTGATCCCCGGCAGGGGGAAAATGATCCCTACGAGCAGTACTTC. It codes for CATSDPRQGENDPYEQYF.

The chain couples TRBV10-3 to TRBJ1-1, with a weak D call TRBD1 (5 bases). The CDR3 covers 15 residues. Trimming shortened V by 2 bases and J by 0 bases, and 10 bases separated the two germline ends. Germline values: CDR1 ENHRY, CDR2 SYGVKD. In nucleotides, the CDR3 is TGTGCCATCAGTGAGGGGGGAGGGGTGAACACTGAAGCTTTCTTT. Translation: CAISEGGGVNTEAFF.

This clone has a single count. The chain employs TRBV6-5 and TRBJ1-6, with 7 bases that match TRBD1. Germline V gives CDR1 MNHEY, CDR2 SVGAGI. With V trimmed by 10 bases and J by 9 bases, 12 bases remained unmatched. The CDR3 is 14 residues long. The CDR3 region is CATRGSGGGSPLHF. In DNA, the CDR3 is TGTGCCACCAGGGGGTCAGGGGGAGGTTCACCCCTCCACTTT.

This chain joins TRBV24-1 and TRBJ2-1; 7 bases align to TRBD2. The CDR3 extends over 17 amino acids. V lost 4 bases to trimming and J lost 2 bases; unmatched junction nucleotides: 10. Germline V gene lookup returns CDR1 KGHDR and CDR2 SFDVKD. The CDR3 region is CATSDALAESPYNEQFF. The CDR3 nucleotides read TGTGCCACCAGTGACGCCCTAGCGGAGTCTCCCTACAATGAGCAGTTCTTC.